The clone carrying this T cell receptor beta chain was seen a few times. Its specificity is unknown. This sample is drawn from a study of T cell responses to AZD1222 COVID-19 vaccine. Study-level background: Second doses were pooled across both intervals (about 4 or about 12 weeks).

Clones were sequenced by immunoSEQ multiplex PCR, and TCRdb holds only the in-frame ones, with some missing. The sample shows 100,000 to 120,000 clones, around 82% of them seen only once. V was clipped by 4 bases and J by 7 bases, with 8 bases between them. Germline lookup yields CDR1 WNHNN and CDR2 SYGVQD (reference sequence). This CDR3 spans 13 amino acids. Study results and caveats: Mostly white British, mostly female donors; authors suggested clonal diversity may be underestimated.

The gene calls are TRBV10-1 and TRBJ1-6, with no clear D. The sample in question was peripheral blood, obtained on day 0 of AZD1222 vaccination. This TCR came from an adult in good health. CDR3 in DNA: TGCGCCAGCAGTGCTAGGGAGAATTCACCCCTCCACTTT. It yields the protein CASSARENSPLHF.